The clone carrying this T cell receptor (beta chain) occurred many times. The authors' processing: Estimated nucleated cell counts came from reference gene primer amplification. Measured with immunoSEQ multiplex PCR; TCRdb has only the in-frame clones, and not every one. V and J calls and clone size come straight from that table; D and trimming were deduced from the DNA. Here the sample spans 200,000 or so clones, around 77% being singletons. This sample was included in a study of blood T cell repertoires in COVID-19. Study-wide background: Sites in the United States, Italy and Spain provided acute and convalescent COVID-19 samples. From T cells, B-cell-depleted T cells, or PBMCs came the material, which was cDNA or gDNA.

The junction had 16 bases not matched to a gene; V was cut back by 6 bases and J by 5 bases. CDR1 is MNHEY and CDR2 is SVGEGT in the germline V gene. This CDR3 spans 17 amino acids. The origin of this receptor is a man between 60 and 75 years old with active or convalescent COVID-19. The chain is built from TRBV6-2 or TRBV6-3 and TRBJ1-1; 9 bases agree with TRBD1. What was sequenced was peripheral blood. The DNA for the CDR3 is TGTGCCAGCAGCTTACAGGGGGCTAAAATACTGGGGACTGAAGCTTTCTTT. It is translated as CASSLQGAKILGTEAFF.